The entry below gives a single TCR beta chain sequence along with its context. Those patients with uncontrolled infection, other autoimmune disease, pregnancy or lactation were excluded. RNA transcripts provided the source from which TCR beta CDR3 regions were amplified. The study used the HTBI primer set for a first-round RT-PCR of the TCR CDR3. TCRdb re-called the multiplex PCR reads with MiXCR, one entry per CDR3 protein. The table has some 500,000 distinct CDR3 sequences, about 16% seen once. These data belong to a study of T cells in Graves' hyperthyroidism and ophthalmopathy. In germline, CDR1 is MNHEY, CDR2 SVGEGT. This CDR3 has 14 amino acids. The ends were cut back, 4 bases at V and 7 bases at J, with 14 bases in the middle.

Source material: blood. The chain employs TRBV6-2 or TRBV6-3 and TRBJ1-5; D gene uncertain. The TCR was taken from a woman in her twenties or thirties with Graves' ophthalmopathy. The CDR3 sequence: CASSFLLRVQPQHF. The CDR3 bases are TGTGCCAGCAGTTTCCTGCTTAGGGTCCAGCCCCAGCATTTT.